The rows below give T cell receptor beta chains drawn from one sample of a study of T cells in Graves' hyperthyroidism and ophthalmopathy. TCRdb re-called the multiplex PCR reads with MiXCR, one entry per CDR3 protein. The data contain about 640,000 distinct CDR3 sequences, less than 25% of them singletons. Sequencing used blood. These TCRs come from a man under 40 with Graves' ophthalmopathy. Each CDR3 is given without its conserved first and last residue. The order of the fields is CDR3 protein, J gene, V gene.

cdr3_aa: ASSSAGGPMNTEAF; j_call: TRBJ1-1; v_call: TRBV28
cdr3_aa: ASSLGTGPPELTDTQY; j_call: TRBJ2-3; v_call: TRBV5-4
cdr3_aa: ASSSGGKTQY; j_call: TRBJ2-5; v_call: TRBV11-2
cdr3_aa: ASSFEGGTSGILYEQY; j_call: TRBJ2-7; v_call: TRBV28
cdr3_aa: ASSLYSGRTGELF; j_call: TRBJ2-2; v_call: TRBV27
cdr3_aa: ATSGLAGVEQY; j_call: TRBJ2-7; v_call: TRBV24-1
cdr3_aa: ASSLAESTGAWTEAF; j_call: TRBJ1-1; v_call: TRBV7-9
cdr3_aa: ASSQASYEQY; j_call: TRBJ2-7; v_call: TRBV3-1
cdr3_aa: ASSFGGQGKYEQY; j_call: TRBJ2-7; v_call: TRBV28
cdr3_aa: ASSLGREDTQY; j_call: TRBJ2-3; v_call: TRBV28
cdr3_aa: ASSPSANYGYT; j_call: TRBJ1-2; v_call: TRBV11-2
cdr3_aa: SARTGGPGQPQH; j_call: TRBJ1-5; v_call: TRBV20-1
cdr3_aa: ASSSGGNEQY; j_call: TRBJ2-7; v_call: TRBV28
cdr3_aa: ATSAPDGSSYNEQF; j_call: TRBJ2-1; v_call: TRBV24-1
cdr3_aa: SASLWGASNQPQH; j_call: TRBJ1-5; v_call: TRBV20-1
cdr3_aa: ASSHRDRGQGEQF; j_call: TRBJ2-1; v_call: TRBV6-2/TRBV6-3
cdr3_aa: ASRHRGSGDQETQY; j_call: TRBJ2-5; v_call: TRBV27
cdr3_aa: ASLLFWVTQY; j_call: TRBJ2-5; v_call: TRBV28
cdr3_aa: ASSARGSPEQY; j_call: TRBJ2-7; v_call: TRBV9
cdr3_aa: ASRALRDRSTNTEAF; j_call: TRBJ1-1; v_call: TRBV28
cdr3_aa: SPPGFQETQY; j_call: TRBJ2-5; v_call: TRBV20-1
cdr3_aa: ASSLNPDHPNEKLF; j_call: TRBJ1-4; v_call: TRBV9
cdr3_aa: ASSPNSEGEQF; j_call: TRBJ2-1; v_call: TRBV18
cdr3_aa: ASSLSGQGNSPLH; j_call: TRBJ1-6; v_call: TRBV12-3/TRBV12-4
cdr3_aa: ASSLDRANEQF; j_call: TRBJ2-1; v_call: TRBV18
cdr3_aa: ASSQGPGGRGRNEQF; j_call: TRBJ2-1; v_call: TRBV4-1
cdr3_aa: ASSDTGYTDTQY; j_call: TRBJ2-3; v_call: TRBV10-2
cdr3_aa: ASSLHLYEQY; j_call: TRBJ2-7; v_call: TRBV7-9
cdr3_aa: ASSLPTGRSYEQY; j_call: TRBJ2-7; v_call: TRBV28
cdr3_aa: ASSFGQAREAF; j_call: TRBJ1-1; v_call: TRBV5-1
cdr3_aa: ASSSSTGDNSPLH; j_call: TRBJ1-6; v_call: TRBV11-1
cdr3_aa: ASSSLPGTGGEKLF; j_call: TRBJ1-4; v_call: TRBV28
cdr3_aa: ASSRGEFNTEAF; j_call: TRBJ1-1; v_call: TRBV6-1
cdr3_aa: ASSPRREGDTQY; j_call: TRBJ2-3; v_call: TRBV13
cdr3_aa: ASSFSGSDEQF; j_call: TRBJ2-1; v_call: TRBV5-4
cdr3_aa: ASSSSALAVQETQY; j_call: TRBJ2-5; v_call: TRBV7-6
cdr3_aa: ASSAGLHYEQY; j_call: TRBJ2-7; v_call: TRBV5-6